This T cell receptor beta chain was identified in a study of regulatory T cells in long-lasting Graves disease. Time point: newly diagnosed GD, antithyroid drugs for less than 3 months. Researchers made the TCR library from RNA that was extracted from PBMCs. This clonotype has ten or more counts. The target antigen is unknown. The TCR beta library used iRepertoire HTBI primers with Arm-PCR amplification of CDR3. Each CDR3 protein is one row after TCRdb ran MiXCR on the multiplex PCR reads. This table holds a few hundred thousand distinct CDR3 sequences, just over 20% found once. Germline CDR1 is SGHTA and CDR2 is FQGNSA. V gave up 1 base and J gave up 0 bases; unmatched junction bases: 2. This CDR3 has 15 amino acids. Regarding the study as a whole: A limited number of samples was an acknowledged limitation.

The source material was peripheral blood mononuclear cells (PBMCs), sampled at new diagnosis, from a patient treated with antithyroid drugs. This clonotype originated in a female donor with Graves disease. The genes are TRBV7-2 and TRBJ1-1; 7 nucleotides match TRBD1. The CDR3 here is CASSLGTGMNTEAFF. For the CDR3, the DNA is TGTGCCAGCAGCTTAGGGACAGGTATGAACACTGAAGCTTTCTTT.